This record concerns one T cell receptor (beta chain) sequence. The antigen is not known. This entry belongs to a study of T-cell memory formation after mild COVID-19. At the level of the study: Largely donor-specific TCR clusters were found. Overall study findings and caveats: Several responding clones turned up in pre-infection memory, indicating that cross-reactive memory may have taken part. Clones contracting over day 15 to 85 were CD4/CD8 balanced, with later expanders leaning CD4+.

Germline V gives CDR1 SGHRS, CDR2 YFSETQ. This CDR3 is 14 amino acids long. Trimming removed 0 bases from V and 5 bases from J, with 11 bases in between. TCRdb independently ran MiXCR on the 5' RACE reads; one entry per CDR3 protein. The table records 500,000 to 600,000 distinct CDR3 sequences, about 20% of them present only once. V usage is TRBV5-1 and J usage is TRBJ2-5; no reliable D call. The sequenced material came from PBMCs or a T cell subset sorted from them (not recorded which). This sequence originates from an adult woman who had mild COVID-19 (a few samples of this study predate the infection). Cell type and time point are not known. CDR3 residues: CASSLGKVVETQYF. The CDR3 DNA follows: TGCGCCAGCAGCTTGGGAAAGGTGGTGGAGACCCAGTACTTC.